This TCR beta chain was identified in a study of T cells expressing NK-cell markers (TCRdb year 2020). Concerning the study at large: Three sorted T-cell subsets (CD3+CD56+NKG2C+, CD3+CD56+NKG2C- and CD3+CD56-NKG2C+) from fewer than 10 donors had their TCR beta-chain repertoires profiled. Of the eight sequenced donors, seven were found to be HCMV-seropositive and one was found to be HCMV-seronegative. Randomly selected healthy volunteers, three men and five women, were used as the eight sequenced donors. Illumina HiSeq 2000/2500, MiSeq or NextSeq was used to sequence libraries as 2 x 150 bp reads. Summary of the overall study and its limitations: Those dominant clonotypes were again the most abundant among CD3+CD56-NKG2C+ cells in several donors, at roughly 25-60.1%. In about 6 donors, the dominant CD3+CD56+NKG2C+ clonotypes were found to rank among the top 10 CD8+ clonotypes and to make up roughly 1.0-8% of CD8+ T cells. Whether the expanded NKG2C-expressing T cell clones were specific for HCMV antigens remained unclear.

The germline V gene provides CDR1 MDHEN and CDR2 SYDVKM. The CDR3 numbers 15 residues from cysteine through phenylalanine. The DNA sequence is not available. The instrument was an Illumina HiSeq 2000. TCR beta cDNA libraries were prepared using 5'RACE template switching, which introduced a universal primer site and unique molecular identifiers. Priming for cDNA synthesis came from the TCR beta constant segment, and two successive PCR amplification steps followed. The original pipeline was this. MIGEC was used to demultiplex reads and group reads by UMI, and MiTCR was used to assemble and quantify clonotypes. To exclude erroneous sequences, only TCR cDNA sequences supported by at least two reads were retained. The tcR package was used for downstream repertoire analysis, with clonotypes matched between fractions based on CDR3 nucleotide sequence plus V segment. VDJmatch was used to annotate antigen specificity against VDJdb, with one amino acid substitution in CDR3 permitted. TCRdb reprocessed the public reads and reports one entry per CDR3 protein sequence, without DNA. TCRdb, not the authors, supplied the V and J calls. In this sample's table one finds roughly 420,000 distinct CDR3 sequences. The ten largest clones represent about 7.1% of the sample.

HCMV serostatus was determined by detecting HCMV-specific IgG in serum with a commercial ELISA kit. Peripheral blood mononuclear cells were isolated from blood by Ficoll density gradient centrifugation. Turning to this clonotype: The antigen it recognizes is unknown.

This chain joins TRBV28 to TRBJ2-3; as DNA is missing, the TRBD2 call by TCRdb cannot be tested. The clonotype was recovered from a woman between 18 and 70 years old in good health. Sample: blood T cells: a sorted CD56 or NKG2C T cell subset, CD4+ or CD8+ T cells, or bulk PBMC T cells (not recorded which). The CDR3 reads CASSATSGSTDTQYF.